These 2 T cell receptor beta chains were sequenced from one sample in a study of cytomegalovirus exposure and HLA in healthy donors. The primer mix had 60 Vbeta and 13 Jbeta primers. Measured with immunoSEQ multiplex PCR; TCRdb has only the in-frame clones, and not every one. Here the sample spans about 130,000 clones, approximately 79% being singletons. The sequenced material came from PBMCs. These receptors originate from a man under 40 in good health and CMV-seronegative.

The rearrangement joins TRBV5-4 to TRBJ2-7; TRBD2 matches 7 bases. The CDR3 consists of 15 residues. Germline CDR1 is SGHNT and CDR2 is YYREEE (reference sequence). The junction had 7 bases not matched to a gene; V was cut back by 4 bases and J by 0 bases. CDR3 protein: CASSHRAGSSYEQYF. CDR3 nucleotides: TGTGCCAGCAGCCATAGAGCGGGGTCCTCCTACGAGCAGTACTTC.

The chain is built from TRBV5-1 and TRBJ1-4; D perhaps matches TRBD1 (5 bases). Deletions cut 2 bases from V and 4 bases from J, with 12 bases between. The germline CDR1 and CDR2 sequences are SGHRS and YFSETQ. The CDR3 contains 15 residues. Here the CDR3 reads CASSLEGAGNEKLFF. CDR3 nucleotide sequence: TGCGCCAGCAGCTTAGAAGGGGCTGGTAATGAAAAACTGTTTTTT.